This TCR beta chain was identified in a study of T cell responses to AZD1222 COVID-19 vaccine. General study findings and limits: Spike-specific TCR depth and breadth grew after two AZD1222 doses. Seropositive status at baseline applied to only a handful of AZD1222 recipients. All repertoire sampling was performed exclusively after the peak T cell response.

V was trimmed by 4 bases and J by 4 bases, leaving 14 bases between them. CDR3 length equals 15 residues. Germline CDR1 and CDR2: LNHDA and SQIVND (reference sequence). Only in-frame clones appear in the TCRdb table, and some are missing; sequencing was by immunoSEQ multiplex PCR. This table has around 140,000 clones, roughly nine tenths appearing once. Both about-4-week and about-12-week second-dose recipients were combined. For this clone: Its antigen remains unknown.

The chain carries TRBV19 and TRBJ1-3, with D hard to call. The origin of this receptor is an adult who received the AZD1222 COVID-19 vaccine. The sample consisted of peripheral blood, taken 28 days after the second AZD1222 dose. CDR3 in amino acids: CASSKYAGMGNTIYF. The CDR3 nucleotides read TGTGCCAGTAGTAAATACGCCGGGATGGGAAACACCATATATTTT.